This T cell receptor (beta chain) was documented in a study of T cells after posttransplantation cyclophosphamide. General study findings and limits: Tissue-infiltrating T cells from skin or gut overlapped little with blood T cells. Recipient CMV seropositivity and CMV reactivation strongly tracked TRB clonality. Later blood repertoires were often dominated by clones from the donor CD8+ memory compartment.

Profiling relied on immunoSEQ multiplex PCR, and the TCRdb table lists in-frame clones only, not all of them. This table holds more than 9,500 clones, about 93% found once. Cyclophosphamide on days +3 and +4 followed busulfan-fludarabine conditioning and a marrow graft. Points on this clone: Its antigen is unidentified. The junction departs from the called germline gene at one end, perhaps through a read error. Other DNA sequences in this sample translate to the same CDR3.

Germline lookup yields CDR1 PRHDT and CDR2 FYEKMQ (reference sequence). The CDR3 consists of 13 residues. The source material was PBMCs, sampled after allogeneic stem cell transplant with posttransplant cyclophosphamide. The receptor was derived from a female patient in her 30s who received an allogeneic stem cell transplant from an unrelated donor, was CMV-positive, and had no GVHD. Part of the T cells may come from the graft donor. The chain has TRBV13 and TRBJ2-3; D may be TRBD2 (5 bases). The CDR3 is CASIGLSTDTQYF. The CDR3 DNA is TGTGCTAGCATAGGACTTAGCACAGATACGCAGTATTTT.